Presented here are 21 T cell receptor beta chains from one specimen sequenced in a study of T cell responses to AZD1222 COVID-19 vaccine. TCRdb keeps only in-frame clones here, not all; method: immunoSEQ multiplex PCR. The table includes about 140,000 clones, 90% to 95% detected once. The material sequenced was peripheral blood, taken after recovery from COVID-19. Source of these receptors: an adult who had recovered from COVID-19.

V gene TRBV7-8 combines with J gene TRBJ1-5; 9 nucleotides match TRBD1. CDR3 size: 18 residues. V shed 5 bases, J shed 2 bases, and the junction held 13 bases outside the gene matches. Germline V CDR1 and CDR2: SGHVS, FQNEAQ. The CDR3 protein is CASSPRDRAFSGNQPQHF. In DNA form, the CDR3 reads TGTGCCAGCAGCCCAAGGGACAGGGCTTTTTCTGGCAATCAGCCCCAGCATTTT. Variable domain in full (rest from reference TRBV7-8 and TRBJ1-5): GAGVSQSPRYKVAKRGQDVALRCDPISGHVSLFWYQQALGQGPEFLTYFQNEAQLDKSGLPSDRFFAERPEGSVSTLKIQRTQQEDSAVYLCASSPRDRAFSGNQPQHFGDGTRLSIL.

This clone appeared a single time. V is TRBV6-5 and J is TRBJ2-2, with D uncertain. The CDR3 length is 12 residues. The V gene lost 8 bases and the J gene lost 4 bases, with 8 bases spanning the gap. Germline V gene lookup returns CDR1 MNHEY and CDR2 SVGAGI. CDR3 amino acids: CASGRTTGELFF. The DNA of the CDR3 is TGTGCCAGCGGCCGCACCACCGGGGAGCTGTTTTTT.

The table lists this clone with a few counts. The chain employs TRBV30 and TRBJ2-7, with 8 bases fitting TRBD2. CDR3 size: 14 residues. Germline V gives CDR1 GTSNPN, CDR2 SVGIG (reference sequence). Trimming took 2 bases from V and 0 from J; bases not matched to a gene: 3. CDR3 loop: CAWSLTSGSYEQYF. The CDR3 coding sequence is TGTGCCTGGAGTCTTACTAGCGGCTCCTACGAGCAGTACTTC.

The chain is built from TRBV5-1 and TRBJ2-3; 11 positions agree with TRBD2. CDR1 is SGHRS and CDR2 is YFSETQ in the germline V gene. Trimming cost V 5 bases and J 4 bases; bases outside gene matches: 3. CDR3 length: 14 amino acids. The CDR3 here is CASRGTSGSDTQYF. The CDR3 region has the DNA TGCGCCAGCAGGGGGACTAGCGGATCAGATACGCAGTATTTT. The variable domain in full, completed from reference TRBV5-1 and TRBJ2-3, reads KAGVTQTPRYLIKTRGQQVTLSCSPISGHRSVSWYQQTPGQGLQFLFEYFSETQRNKGNFPGRFSGRQFSNSRSEMNVSTLELGDSALYLCASRGTSGSDTQYFGPGTRLTVL.

The chain combines TRBV11-2 with TRBJ1-1, with D possibly TRBD1 on 5 matching bases. V dropped 1 base and J dropped 4 bases, with 13 bases sitting between them. The CDR3 is 15 amino acids. Germline values: CDR1 SGHAT, CDR2 FQNNGV. CDR3 residues: CASSLVSGSGTEAFF. CDR3 sequence (DNA): TGTGCCAGCAGCTTAGTCTCAGGGTCCGGCACTGAAGCTTTCTTT.

The chain couples TRBV5-6 to TRBJ2-7; 11 bases agree with TRBD2. This CDR3 has 15 amino acids. CDR1 is SGHDT, CDR2 YYEEEE, per germline. The trim removed 2 bases at V and 2 bases at J, leaving 3 bases unmatched. The CDR3 protein is CASSLGLAGPYEQYF. CDR3 DNA: TGTGCCAGCAGCTTAGGACTAGCGGGCCCCTACGAGCAGTACTTC. Full variable domain (rest looked up from reference TRBV5-6 and TRBJ2-7): DAGVTQSPTHLIKTRGQQVTLRCSPKSGHDTVSWYQQALGQGPQFIFQYYEEEERQRGNFPDRFSGHQFPNYSSELNVNALLLGDSALYLCASSLGLAGPYEQYFGPGTRLTVT.

The rearrangement uses TRBV19 and TRBJ1-1, with TRBD1 identical over 8 bases. The germline gives CDR1 LNHDA, CDR2 SQIVND (reference sequence). The CDR3 loop spans 13 amino acids. Trimming at V came to 9 bases and at J to 1 base, leaving 4 bases not matched to a gene. The CDR3 DNA reads TGTGCCAGCAAGACAGGGGCGAACACTGAAGCTTTCTTT. Its translation is CASKTGANTEAFF.

The V call is TRBV25-1, the J call TRBJ2-7; 8 nucleotides agree with TRBD1. This CDR3 region has 15 residues. Germline V gene lookup returns CDR1 MGHDK and CDR2 SYGVNS. Germline trimming cut 3 bases from V and 2 bases from J; bases unmatched to any gene: 6. This CDR3 is CASSDQTGAAYEQYF. The CDR3 bases are TGTGCCAGCAGTGACCAGACAGGGGCTGCCTACGAGCAGTACTTC.

This sequence joins TRBV9 and TRBJ2-3; 8 bases agree with TRBD2. Germline-derived CDR1 and CDR2 are SGDLS and YYNGEE. V lost 4 bases to trimming and J lost 4 bases; unmatched junction nucleotides: 14. This CDR3 comprises 17 residues. The CDR3 DNA reads TGTGCCAGCAGCCCAGAGCCCGGGGGGGGCCGATCAGATACGCAGTATTTT. It codes for CASSPEPGGGRSDTQYF.

V usage is TRBV18 and J usage is TRBJ2-5; 8 bases are shared with TRBD2. The CDR3 contains 13 residues. CDR1 KGHSH and CDR2 LQKENI come from the germline V gene. V was pared by 3 bases and J by 4 bases, with 1 base of the junction left unmatched. The CDR3 spells CASSPLAGETQYF. The CDR3 DNA sequence: TGTGCCAGCTCACCCCTAGCGGGAGAGACCCAGTACTTC.

This clone was observed a few times. J is TRBJ2-1 and V is TRBV7-9, with TRBD1 identical over 8 bases. This CDR3 contains 13 residues. The germline V gene encodes CDR1 SEHNR and CDR2 FQNEAQ (reference sequence). V gave up 3 bases and J gave up 9 bases; unmatched junction bases: 4. CDR3 nucleotide sequence: TGTGCCAGCAGCTTGGACAGGGATCGTGAGCAGTTCTTC. It encodes CASSLDRDREQFF.

The J gene is TRBJ1-1, the V gene TRBV27; weak D call: TRBD1 (5 bases). This CDR3 spans 17 amino acids. V was cut by 0 bases and J by 0 bases, with 14 bases left in between. CDR1 MNHEY and CDR2 SMNVEV come from the germline V gene (reference sequence). CDR3 DNA sequence: TGTGCCAGCAGTTTATCGGTAGGGGCGGCGGTGAACACTGAAGCTTTCTTT. Protein sequence: CASSLSVGAAVNTEAFF.

The V and J genes are TRBV5-5 and TRBJ2-7, with TRBD1 as a possible D gene (5 bases). V lost 5 bases and J 2 bases, leaving 17 bases between the germline ends. There are 15 residues in the CDR3. CDR1 is SGHKS, CDR2 YYEKEE, per germline (reference sequence). The CDR3 region is CASSPTRQHTYEQYF. Written as DNA, the CDR3 is TGTGCCAGCAGTCCTACGCGACAGCACACCTACGAGCAGTACTTC.

The chain employs TRBV9 and TRBJ2-2; D unclear. Trimming took 0 bases from V and 5 from J, leaving 5 bases between them. In germline, CDR1 is SGDLS, CDR2 YYNGEE. CDR3 length equals 13 residues. In DNA, the CDR3 is TGTGCCAGCAGCGTAGAGGGTACCGGGGAGCTGTTTTTT. Translating gives CASSVEGTGELFF.

The chain joins TRBV27 to TRBJ1-6; 10 positions agree with TRBD1. The CDR3 has 15 amino acids. The V gene's germline CDR1 is MNHEY and CDR2 SMNVEV (reference sequence). V shed 6 bases, J shed 7 bases, and the junction held 6 bases outside the gene matches. This chain's CDR3 is CASRSTGGYNSPLHF. The CDR3 DNA reads TGTGCCAGCAGATCGACAGGGGGCTACAATTCACCCCTCCACTTT.

The chain carries TRBV12-3 or TRBV12-4 and TRBJ2-7; no reliable D call. Trimming cost V 2 bases and J 4 bases, with 9 bases left between them. The CDR3 length is 13 residues. In nucleotides, the CDR3 is TGTGCCAGCAGTTTACGCAGGCGGTACGAGCAGTACTTC. Translating gives CASSLRRRYEQYF.

This chain links TRBV7-3 with TRBJ2-3; 9 bases map to TRBD2. Losses at the gene ends were 2 bases for V and 0 bases for J; bases not matched to a gene: 3. The CDR3 is 16 residues long. Germline V gene lookup returns CDR1 SGHTA and CDR2 FQGTGA. CDR3: CASSLGGLASTDTQYF. In DNA, the CDR3 is TGTGCCAGCAGCTTAGGAGGACTAGCGAGCACAGATACGCAGTATTTT.

The J gene is TRBJ2-3, the V gene TRBV19; TRBD2 agrees at 9 bases. Germline CDR1 reads LNHDA; CDR2 reads SQIVND (reference sequence). V lost 5 bases to trimming and J lost 0 bases; unmatched junction nucleotides: 3. The CDR3 is 15 amino acids. CDR3 DNA sequence: TGTGCCAGTAGTTGGCTAGCGGGAAGCACAGATACGCAGTATTTT. As protein: CASSWLAGSTDTQYF.

The V gene is TRBV2, the J gene TRBJ2-3; D is unresolved. V dropped 6 bases and J dropped 0 bases, with 10 bases sitting between them. Germline values: CDR1 SNHLY, CDR2 FYNNEI. This CDR3 contains 14 residues. CDR3 residues: CASRSGPSTDTQYF. The DNA for the CDR3 is TGTGCCAGCAGGTCCGGCCCTAGCACAGATACGCAGTATTTT.

The chain uses TRBV19 and TRBJ2-5; no firm D call. The CDR3 runs to 14 residues. The V end lost 5 bases, the J end lost 10 bases, and 20 bases lay between the germline ends. The germline V gene has CDR1 LNHDA and CDR2 SQIVND (reference sequence). CDR3 in DNA: TGTGCCAGTAGTTCGCAGTCCCTTCTTAATGACCAGTACTTC. This sequence encodes CASSSQSLLNDQYF.

CDR3 in DNA: TGTGCCAGCAGAGGTACTTCCTACGAGCAGTACTTC. It is translated as CASRGTSYEQYF. The rearrangement links TRBV6-5 to TRBJ2-7; D not certain. The V gene's germline CDR1 is MNHEY and CDR2 SVGAGI. The CDR3 covers 12 residues. The V and J ends lost 6 bases and 1 base respectively, with 7 bases between them.